This TCR beta chain comes out of a study of blood T cell repertoires in COVID-19. Sequenced by immunoSEQ multiplex PCR; TCRdb stores in-frame clones only, minus some. The repertoire holds about 250,000 clones, with nearly 90% as singletons. The CDR3 length is 14 residues. V usage is TRBV21-1 and J usage is TRBJ2-7; the table's D call TRBD1 went unverified against the DNA. TRBV21-1 is a known pseudogene. Sequenced sample: peripheral blood. The TCR was taken from a man younger than 35 with active or convalescent COVID-19. The CDR3 sequence: CASSRGQVGDEQYF. The CDR3 nucleotides read TGTGCCAGCAGCCGTGGACAGGTCGGGGACGAGCAGTACTTC.